One and the same sample provided the 11 T cell receptor beta chains below, sequenced in a study of CD8 T cells in Susac syndrome. RNA was extracted with the RNeasy kit, and a quantity of roughly 0.5 to 1 ug was reverse transcribed using random hexamers. Each CDR3 protein gets one entry after TCRdb re-called the immunoSEQ multiplex PCR reads with MiXCR. The data contain just over 150,000 distinct CDR3 sequences, about 94% of them singletons. The sample taken for sequencing was CD8+ T cells from PBMCs. The receptor source for this set is a human donor with multiple sclerosis.

The genes are TRBV19 and TRBJ1-1; 7 nucleotides line up with TRBD1. Germline CDR1 and CDR2: LNHDA and SQIVND (reference sequence). Trimming removed 5 bases from V and 6 bases from J; junction bases left unmatched: 12. This CDR3 has 15 amino acids. For the CDR3, the DNA is TGTGCCAGTAGTTTCGTCCCGGGACAGAAGTCTGAAGCTTTCTTT. Translating gives CASSFVPGQKSEAFF.

J is TRBJ2-7 and V is TRBV7-8; D assignment may be TRBD1 or TRBD2 (6 bases each). The V gene lost 3 bases and the J gene lost 6 bases, with 15 bases spanning the gap. Germline V gives CDR1 SGHVS, CDR2 FQNEAQ. CDR3 length equals 14 residues. CDR3 sequence: CASSFSGGGPEQYF. CDR3 sequence (DNA): TGTGCCAGCAGCTTCTCCGGTGGGGGGCCCGAGCAGTACTTC. Combining the CDR3 with reference TRBV7-8 and TRBJ2-7 gives the whole variable domain GAGVSQSPRYKVAKRGQDVALRCDPISGHVSLFWYQQALGQGPEFLTYFQNEAQLDKSGLPSDRFFAERPEGSVSTLKIQRTQQEDSAVYLCASSFSGGGPEQYFGPGTRLTVT.

The gene calls are TRBV30 and TRBJ1-2; possibly TRBD1 for D (5 bases). Trimming took 1 base from V and 2 from J, leaving 8 bases between them. In germline, CDR1 is GTSNPN, CDR2 SVGIG (reference sequence). This CDR3 region has 13 residues. CDR3 sequence reads: CAWSEGANYGYTF. The CDR3 region has the DNA TGTGCCTGGAGTGAAGGGGCCAACTATGGCTACACCTTC.

The rearrangement uses TRBV11-2 and TRBJ2-7; TRBD1 aligns across 9 bases. J gave up 5 bases and V 1 base, and 9 bases lay outside the gene matches. This CDR3 is built from 16 residues. CDR1 is SGHAT and CDR2 is FQNNGV in the germline V gene. CDR3 coding DNA: TGTGCCAGCAGCTTAGCAGCGGACAGGGGTCCGGACGAGCAGTACTTC. Amino acids: CASSLAADRGPDEQYF.

V is TRBV6-6 and J is TRBJ2-7; D might be TRBD1 or TRBD2, each matching 5 bases. V was shortened by 5 bases and J by 0 bases, with 14 bases between the two germline ends. Germline CDR1 reads MNHNY; CDR2 reads SVGAGI (reference sequence). This CDR3 has 15 residues. CDR3 in amino acids: CASSTPGRPSYEQYF. The CDR3 coding sequence is TGTGCCAGCAGTACCCCGGGACGGCCCTCCTACGAGCAGTACTTC.

The V call is TRBV20-1, the J call TRBJ2-3; perhaps TRBD2 as D (6 bases). V lost 5 bases, J lost 6 bases, and 18 bases lay in between. The CDR3 is 14 amino acids. The germline V gene has CDR1 DFQATT and CDR2 SNEGSKA (reference sequence). This CDR3 is CSAPVRLVEDTQYF. CDR3 nucleotide sequence: TGCAGTGCTCCCGTAAGACTAGTTGAGGATACGCAGTATTTT.

The V and J genes are TRBV10-3 and TRBJ1-4; no clear D. The CDR3 has 13 residues. Trimming removed 6 bases from V and 6 bases from J, with 11 bases in between. Germline V CDR1 and CDR2: ENHRY, SYGVKD. The CDR3 here is CAISLRWDEKLFF. CDR3 DNA sequence: TGTGCCATCAGCCTTCGCTGGGATGAAAAACTGTTTTTT.

This chain joins TRBV28 and TRBJ2-1; the D gene is possibly TRBD1 (5 bases). The V gene lost 1 base and the J gene lost 10 bases, with 14 bases spanning the gap. The CDR3 loop spans 14 amino acids. Germline V gene lookup returns CDR1 MDHEN and CDR2 SYDVKM. This CDR3 is CASSLYTLDSEQFF. The DNA of the CDR3 is TGTGCCAGCAGTTTATATACCCTTGACAGCGAGCAGTTCTTC.

The genes are TRBV28 and TRBJ2-7; the D is unclear. Germline V lookup: CDR1 MDHEN, CDR2 SYDVKM. The V and J ends lost 6 bases and 4 bases respectively, with 13 bases between them. This CDR3 region has 13 residues. In DNA, the CDR3 is TGTGCCAGCAGCCTCCTTCAAAGATACGAGCAGTACTTC. As protein: CASSLLQRYEQYF.

CDR3 protein: CASSLGLRDANSPLHF. The CDR3 DNA is TGTGCCAGCAGCTTGGGTTTGCGGGATGCTAATTCACCCCTCCACTTT. The V call is TRBV5-6, the J call TRBJ1-6; D remains unclear. Trimming shortened V by 0 bases and J by 6 bases, and 13 bases separated the two germline ends. Germline-derived CDR1 and CDR2 are SGHDT and YYEEEE. The CDR3 is made up of 16 amino acids.

DNA for the CDR3: TGCGCCAGCAGATACGGGCCTGAAGCTTTCTTT. This encodes CASRYGPEAFF. This sequence joins TRBV5-1 and TRBJ1-1; no definite D call. CDR1 is SGHRS and CDR2 is YFSETQ in the germline V gene. Trimming took off 5 bases at V and 6 bases at J, with 8 bases between the two ends. The CDR3 runs 11 residues.